Below, 12 T cell receptor beta chains from the same sample are listed, as sequenced in a study of human T cells and chemical hapten exposure. Time point denoted: patch test 1, 2 weeks after DPC sensitization. Treatment meaning: therapeutic diphenylcyclopropenone sensitization with weekly scalp DPC. TCRdb used MiXCR to reprocess the RACE reads, holding one entry per CDR3 protein. In the table there are about 120,000 distinct CDR3 sequences, around 13% of which are singletons. The material sequenced was whole blood, taken in connection with sensitization to the hapten diphenylcyclopropenone (DPC). Receptor source: a man between 18 and 35 years old with alopecia areata. Some clones in this sample may be carry-over from other donors' samples.

This clonotype was observed a few times. The genes are TRBV9 and TRBJ1-2; D is unresolved. V was shortened by 0 bases and J by 5 bases, with 8 bases between the two germline ends. The length of the CDR3 is 13 residues. The V gene's germline CDR1 is SGDLS and CDR2 YYNGEE. The CDR3 spells CASSVAGRYGYTF. CDR3 nucleotide sequence: TGTGCCAGCAGCGTAGCCGGTAGATATGGCTACACCTTC. The entire variable domain, with the rest obtained from reference TRBV9 and TRBJ1-2, is as follows: DSGVTQTPKHLITATGQRVTLRCSPRSGDLSVYWYQQSLDQGLQFLIQYYNGEERAKGNILERFSAQQFPDLHSELNLSSLELGDSALYFCASSVAGRYGYTFGSGTRLTVV.

The table lists this clonotype with many counts. The chain joins TRBV11-2 to TRBJ2-1; TRBD1 matches at 10 bases. The CDR3 spans 15 residues. CDR1 is SGHAT, CDR2 FQNNGV, per germline. V gave up 5 bases and J gave up 6 bases; unmatched junction bases: 7. CDR3 in DNA: TGTGCCAGCAGCCCCCAAAGGACAGGGGGCAATGAGCAGTTCTTC. Translated: CASSPQRTGGNEQFF.

The chain recombines TRBV12-3 or TRBV12-4 with TRBJ2-1; perhaps TRBD1 as D (5 bases). CDR3 size: 13 residues. Trimming left V 7 bases short and J 6 bases short, with 13 bases between. The CDR3 region has the DNA TGTGCCAGCACCCCCCAGGGTGCCAATGAGCAGTTCTTC. This encodes CASTPQGANEQFF.

This clonotype was observed many times. This rearrangement joins TRBV20-1 to TRBJ2-1; 10 bases are a match to TRBD2. Germline V lookup: CDR1 DFQATT, CDR2 SNEGSKA (reference sequence). Trimming took 6 bases from V and 1 from J; bases not matched to a gene: 6. The CDR3 sequence is 15 residues long. CDR3 region: CSARTSGGSYNEQFF. CDR3 in DNA: TGCAGTGCACGGACTAGCGGTGGGTCCTACAATGAGCAGTTCTTC.

The chain uses TRBV20-1 and TRBJ1-2; possibly TRBD1 for D (6 bases). The CDR3 totals 14 residues. Germline CDR1 reads DFQATT; CDR2 reads SNEGSKA (reference sequence). The ends were cut back, 6 bases at V and 2 bases at J, with 16 bases in the middle. The CDR3 reads CSARGASLNYGYTF. The CDR3 DNA reads TGCAGTGCGAGGGGGGCGTCCTTAAACTATGGCTACACCTTC.

This clonotype has only a few counts. The CDR3 protein is CSATSRTGGMVTQYF. Written as DNA, the CDR3 is TGCAGTGCTACCTCTAGGACAGGGGGCATGGTGACCCAGTACTTC. The chain carries TRBV20-1 and TRBJ2-5; 11 bases map to TRBD1. This CDR3 comprises 15 residues. The trim removed 4 bases at V and 7 bases at J, leaving 11 bases unmatched. CDR1 is DFQATT and CDR2 is SNEGSKA in the germline V gene (reference sequence).

This chain connects TRBV6-5 to TRBJ2-7, with D unclear. This CDR3 region has 12 residues. Trimming took 0 bases from V and 5 from J, leaving 5 bases between them. The germline CDR1 and CDR2 sequences are MNHEY and SVGAGI. The CDR3 reads CASSYSFHEQYF. In nucleotides, the CDR3 is TGTGCCAGCAGTTACTCGTTCCACGAGCAGTACTTC.

This clonotype has a handful of counts. This chain connects TRBV11-2 to TRBJ2-1; D is perhaps TRBD2 (7 bases). V was clipped by 1 base and J by 7 bases, with 14 bases between them. This CDR3 has 15 residues. Germline CDR1 reads SGHAT; CDR2 reads FQNNGV. The DNA for the CDR3 is TGTGCCAGCAGCTTAGGCGCGGGGGCGGAAAATGAGCAGTTCTTC. Protein sequence: CASSLGAGAENEQFF.

This clonotype was counted at least ten times. The genes are TRBV12-3 or TRBV12-4 and TRBJ1-2, with 10 nucleotides matching TRBD1. The CDR3 has 14 amino acids. V shed 5 bases, J shed 4 bases, and the junction held 4 bases outside the gene matches. CDR3 nucleotides: TGTGCCAGCAGTCGTCGACAGGGGGCCTATGGCTACACCTTC. Translating it yields CASSRRQGAYGYTF.

This clonotype appeared a single time. CDR3 amino acids: CASSTYGTANTIYF. The CDR3 DNA follows: TGCGCCAGCAGCACGTACGGGACAGCAAACACCATATATTTT. The rearrangement uses TRBV5-1 and TRBJ1-3; TRBD1 matches 7 bases. CDR3 size: 14 residues. Germline-derived CDR1 and CDR2 are SGHRS and YFSETQ. V lost 4 bases to trimming and J lost 6 bases; unmatched junction nucleotides: 7. Complete variable domain (other parts from reference TRBV5-1 and TRBJ1-3): KAGVTQTPRYLIKTRGQQVTLSCSPISGHRSVSWYQQTPGQGLQFLFEYFSETQRNKGNFPGRFSGRQFSNSRSEMNVSTLELGDSALYLCASSTYGTANTIYFGEGSWLTVV.

The table lists this clonotype with a few counts. This rearrangement joins TRBV4-2 to TRBJ2-1; TRBD1 matches 9 bases. CDR1 and CDR2 from the germline V gene are LGHNA and YNFKEQ. The CDR3 has 15 amino acids. The V gene end was trimmed by 0 bases and the J gene end by 8 bases; junction bases not matched to a gene: 5. In nucleotides, the CDR3 is TGTGCCAGCAGCCAAGATGGGACAGGGTTCTATGAGCAGTTCTTC. Translated, it gives CASSQDGTGFYEQFF.

This clonotype was recorded many times. CDR3 loop: CATSRDPETYEQYF. CDR3 coding DNA: TGTGCCACCAGCAGAGACCCGGAGACCTACGAGCAGTACTTC. The chain is built from TRBV15 and TRBJ2-7; D gene ambiguous. Germline CDR1 and CDR2: LNHNV and YYDKDF (reference sequence). V lost 0 bases to trimming and J lost 2 bases, with 8 bases between them. The CDR3 totals 14 residues. Full variable domain (remainder filled in from reference TRBV15 and TRBJ2-7): DAMVIQNPRYQVTQFGKPVTLSCSQTLNHNVMYWYQQKSSQAPKLLFHYYDKDFNNEADTPDNFQSRRPNTSFCFLDIRSPGLGDTAMYLCATSRDPETYEQYFGPGTRLTVT.